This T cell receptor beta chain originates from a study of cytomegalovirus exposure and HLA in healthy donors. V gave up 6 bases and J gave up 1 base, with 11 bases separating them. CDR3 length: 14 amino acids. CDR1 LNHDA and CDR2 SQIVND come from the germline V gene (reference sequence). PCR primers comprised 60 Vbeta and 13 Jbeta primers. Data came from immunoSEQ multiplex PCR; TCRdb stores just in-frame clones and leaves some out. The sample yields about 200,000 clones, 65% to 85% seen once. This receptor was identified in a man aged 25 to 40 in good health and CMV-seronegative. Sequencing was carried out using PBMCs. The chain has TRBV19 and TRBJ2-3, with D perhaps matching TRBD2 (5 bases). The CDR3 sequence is CASRRRTGTDTQYF. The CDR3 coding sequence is TGTGCCAGTAGGCGGAGGACGGGCACAGATACGCAGTATTTT.